This passage covers 30 T cell receptor beta chains from one sample sequenced in a study of Graves' ophthalmopathy and Graves' hyperthyroidism. From RNA, the CDR3 regions of TCR beta chains were amplified and sequenced. An initial RT-PCR round employing HTBI primers preceded a second-round multiplex PCR. TCRdb recomputed calls from the multiplex PCR reads with MiXCR, one row per CDR3 protein. The data contain over a million distinct CDR3 sequences, roughly 35% of them seen just once; the ten biggest clones take up 11%. The sequenced sample consisted of peripheral blood or thyroid tissue (not recorded which). The receptor source for this set is an adult man with Graves' hyperthyroidism.

The chain is built from TRBV6-6 and TRBJ2-7; D could derive from TRBD1 or TRBD2 (5 bases each). The CDR3 runs to 15 residues. The V end was cut by 5 bases, the J end by 0 bases, with 14 bases between. Germline lookup yields CDR1 MNHNY and CDR2 SVGAGI (reference sequence). The CDR3 reads CASSGDGEISYEQYF. The CDR3 DNA follows: TGTGCCAGCAGTGGGGACGGTGAAATCTCCTACGAGCAGTACTTC.

This rearrangement joins TRBV7-9 to TRBJ2-2; TRBD2 might be the D (5 bases). Germline-derived CDR1 and CDR2 are SEHNR and FQNEAQ (reference sequence). The CDR3 runs 14 residues. V lost 5 bases and J lost 4, with 11 bases in between. The CDR3: CASSPGKSTGELFF. CDR3 nucleotides: TGTGCCAGCAGCCCCGGGAAGAGCACCGGGGAGCTGTTTTTT. Full variable domain (remainder filled in from reference TRBV7-9 and TRBJ2-2): DTGVSQNPRHKITKRGQNVTFRCDPISEHNRLYWYRQTLGQGPEFLTYFQNEAQLEKSRLLSDRFSAERPKGSFSTLEIQRTEQGDSAMYLCASSPGKSTGELFFGEGSRLTVL.

This clonotype came up a few times. The rearrangement links TRBV9 to TRBJ2-5; weak D call: TRBD2 (6 bases). The germline V gene encodes CDR1 SGDLS and CDR2 YYNGEE. The germline V and J ends were trimmed by 5 bases and 4 bases, with 15 bases remaining between them. The CDR3 runs 14 residues. The CDR3 is CASSRDSGTETQYF. The CDR3 DNA sequence: TGTGCCAGCAGTCGGGACTCAGGGACAGAGACCCAGTACTTC.

The chain uses TRBV10-3 and TRBJ1-1; 8 nucleotides line up with TRBD1. CDR1 is ENHRY and CDR2 is SYGVKD in the germline V gene. This CDR3 spans 14 amino acids. V was clipped by 5 bases and J by 6 bases; unmatched bases: 8. The CDR3 here is CAISMDRVESEAFF. The CDR3 DNA reads TGTGCCATCAGTATGGACAGGGTAGAATCTGAAGCTTTCTTT.

This clonotype was observed at least ten times. This CDR3 is CASSFRDQTYEQYF. For the CDR3, the DNA is TGTGCCAGCAGCTTCCGAGACCAGACCTACGAGCAGTACTTC. J is TRBJ2-7 and V is TRBV7-2; D uncertain. This CDR3 region has 14 residues. Trimming stripped 3 bases from V and 2 bases from J, with 11 bases between. Germline lookup yields CDR1 SGHTA and CDR2 FQGNSA. Using reference TRBV7-2 and TRBJ2-7 for the parts outside the CDR3, the full variable domain is GAGVSQSPSNKVTEKGKDVELRCDPISGHTALYWYRQSLGQGLEFLIYFQGNSAPDKSGLPSDRFSAERTGGSVSTLTIQRTQQEDSAVYLCASSFRDQTYEQYFGPGTRLTVT.

This clonotype has more than one count but fewer than ten. The chain links TRBV6-5 to TRBJ1-5; 11 bases fit TRBD1. The germline V gene encodes CDR1 MNHEY and CDR2 SVGAGI. This CDR3 is 14 amino acids long. The ends lost 5 bases at V and 6 bases at J; junction bases unmatched: 3. As DNA, the CDR3 is TGTGCCAGCAGTAGGGACAGGGGGGTTCAGCCCCAGCATTTT. As protein: CASSRDRGVQPQHF.

To note about this clonotype: A single base separates this from a much larger clone, so it may be a read error. The chain is built from TRBV13 and TRBJ1-5; D is undetermined. Per germline, CDR1 PRHDT and CDR2 FYEKMQ (reference sequence). This CDR3 is 13 amino acids long. DNA of the CDR3: TGTGCCAGCAGCTTGGAGCTAAATCAGCCCCAGCCTTTT. Translation: CASSLELNQPQPF.

This clonotype appeared many times. The V gene is TRBV29-1, the J gene TRBJ1-2; TRBD1 matches at 10 bases. CDR3 length equals 17 residues. V lost 3 bases to trimming and J lost 5 bases; unmatched junction nucleotides: 15. Germline CDR1 and CDR2: SQVTM and ANQGSEA. CDR3 protein: CSVDRPPGQGFGYGYTF. The CDR3 coding sequence is TGCAGCGTTGACAGGCCCCCGGGACAGGGGTTTGGGTATGGCTACACCTTC.

This clonotype showed up many times. The chain is built from TRBV2 and TRBJ2-7; TRBD2 aligns across 8 bases. From germline, CDR1 is SNHLY and CDR2 FYNNEI. The CDR3 has 16 amino acids. The trim removed 3 bases at V and 5 bases at J, leaving 12 bases unmatched. For the CDR3, the DNA is TGTGCCAGCAGTGAGGACTCAGGACTAGCTACAAACGAGCAGTACTTC. Amino acids: CASSEDSGLATNEQYF. The full variable domain, rest sourced from reference TRBV2 and TRBJ2-7, is EPEVTQTPSHQVTQMGQEVILRCVPISNHLYFYWYRQILGQKVEFLVSFYNNEISEKSEIFDDQFSVERPDGSNFTLKIRSTKLEDSAMYFCASSEDSGLATNEQYFGPGTRLTVT.

This clonotype has more than one count but fewer than ten. A read error may produce the germline difference seen at one junction end. The gene calls are TRBV10-3 and TRBJ1-5; unclear D gene. Looked up from germline, CDR1 is ENHRY and CDR2 is SYGVKD. This CDR3 is 16 amino acids long. The CDR3 sequence is CASSEAPSGSNQPQHF. The CDR3 coding sequence is TGTGCCAGCAGTGAAGCGCCATCCGGGAGCAATCAGCCCCAGCATTTT.

The table lists this clonotype with many counts. J is TRBJ2-5 and V is TRBV20-1; D possibly corresponds to TRBD2 (6 bases). Per germline, CDR1 DFQATT and CDR2 SNEGSKA (reference sequence). V dropped 4 bases and J dropped 11 bases, with 14 bases sitting between them. This CDR3 spans 11 amino acids. CDR3 residues: CSATPGLQQYF. CDR3 in DNA: TGCAGTGCTACCCCGGGACTCCAGCAGTACTTC.

The gene calls are TRBV5-1 and TRBJ2-6; D may be TRBD2 (6 bases). The CDR3 extends over 18 amino acids. The ends were cut back, 7 bases at V and 3 bases at J, with 23 bases in the middle. The V gene's germline CDR1 is SGHRS and CDR2 YFSETQ. CDR3 region: CASGPTELLAYGANVLTF. The CDR3 coding sequence is TGCGCCAGCGGCCCCACAGAGTTACTAGCCTATGGGGCCAACGTCCTGACTTTC.

The V and J genes are TRBV13 and TRBJ2-5; tentative D call: TRBD2 (6 bases). The CDR3 consists of 15 residues. Germline V gene data show CDR1 as PRHDT and CDR2 as FYEKMQ (reference sequence). V was shortened by 4 bases and J by 2 bases, with 14 bases between the two germline ends. The CDR3 sequence is CASSWRAESQETQYF. CDR3 bases: TGTGCCAGCAGCTGGAGGGCAGAATCTCAAGAGACCCAGTACTTC.

This clonotype was detected many times. The chain links TRBV5-6 to TRBJ2-7; 8 bases agree with TRBD1. Germline lookup yields CDR1 SGHDT and CDR2 YYEEEE. The CDR3 length is 15 residues. V lost 7 bases to trimming and J lost 3 bases; unmatched junction nucleotides: 12. The CDR3: CASRGQGGANYEQYF. The CDR3 bases are TGTGCCAGCCGCGGACAGGGAGGAGCAAACTACGAGCAGTACTTC.

There are many counts of this clonotype. The chain joins TRBV7-9 to TRBJ2-2, with D unclear. Germline loops: CDR1 SEHNR, CDR2 FQNEAQ (reference sequence). This CDR3 spans 13 amino acids. Trimming removed 2 bases at V and 4 bases at J, with 5 bases between. In DNA, the CDR3 is TGTGCCAGCAGCTTACCGGGCACCGGGGAGCTGTTTTTT. Translating it yields CASSLPGTGELFF. The variable domain in full, completed from reference TRBV7-9 and TRBJ2-2, reads DTGVSQNPRHKITKRGQNVTFRCDPISEHNRLYWYRQTLGQGPEFLTYFQNEAQLEKSRLLSDRFSAERPKGSFSTLEIQRTEQGDSAMYLCASSLPGTGELFFGEGSRLTVL.

In DNA form, the CDR3 reads TGCAGCGTATCACTAGCGGGAGAGAGCTCTGGAAACACCATATATTTT. It yields the protein CSVSLAGESSGNTIYF. The rearrangement links TRBV29-1 to TRBJ1-3; D is ambiguous. CDR1 is SQVTM, CDR2 ANQGSEA, per germline. The CDR3 consists of 16 residues. The V and J ends lost 6 bases and 0 bases respectively, with 18 bases between them.

This clonotype was found many times. The chain uses TRBV19 and TRBJ2-7, with 11 bases that match TRBD1. Per the germline V gene, CDR1 is LNHDA and CDR2 is SQIVND (reference sequence). This CDR3 comprises 13 residues. J gave up 4 bases and V 8 bases, and 4 bases lay outside the gene matches. The CDR3 sequence: CASGQGARYEQYF. DNA for the CDR3: TGTGCCAGTGGACAGGGGGCGCGGTACGAGCAGTACTTC.

This chain uses TRBV11-2 with TRBJ2-2; D may correspond to TRBD1 or TRBD2 (6 bases each). V was pared by 7 bases and J by 3 bases, with 12 bases between. The CDR3 has 14 residues. Germline CDR1 SGHAT, CDR2 FQNNGV. CDR3 DNA: TGTGCCAGCATGGGGGGCGCGGACACCGGGGAGCTGTTTTTT. Its protein is CASMGGADTGELFF.

This clonotype appeared many times. The chain uses TRBV7-9 and TRBJ1-1; D is unclear. Germline lookup yields CDR1 SEHNR and CDR2 FQNEAQ (reference sequence). CDR3 size: 14 residues. V was shortened by 1 base and J by 8 bases, with 14 bases between the two germline ends. CDR3 protein: CASSLEGPLREAFF. The CDR3 DNA sequence: TGTGCCAGCAGCTTAGAAGGACCCTTGAGGGAAGCTTTCTTT.

In this sample, this clonotype turned up many times. The rearrangement links TRBV29-1 to TRBJ1-3; D might be TRBD1 (6 bases). Trimming removed 6 bases from V and 1 base from J, with 10 bases in between. Germline V gene data show CDR1 as SQVTM and CDR2 as ANQGSEA. The CDR3 runs to 13 residues. The CDR3: CSVGGGSGNTIYF. CDR3 sequence (DNA): TGCAGCGTGGGAGGGGGTTCTGGAAACACCATATATTTT.

The chain couples TRBV29-1 to TRBJ2-7, with D maybe TRBD2 (5 bases). Deletions cut 8 bases from V and 4 bases from J, with 15 bases between. The germline gives CDR1 SQVTM, CDR2 ANQGSEA. CDR3 size: 12 residues. CDR3 DNA: TGCAGCTTAGCCGGAGGAAAGTACGAGCAGTACTTC. Translating it yields CSLAGGKYEQYF.

This clonotype was seen ten or more times. The chain uses TRBV20-1 and TRBJ2-5; 7 bases are a match to TRBD2. Germline CDR1 is DFQATT and CDR2 is SNEGSKA (reference sequence). With V trimmed by 3 bases and J by 4 bases, 14 bases remained unmatched. The CDR3 is 16 amino acids. The CDR3 nucleotides are TGCAGTGCTAGCGCCAGTTTGACTAGCATTGGAGAGACCCAGTACTTC. Translated, it gives CSASASLTSIGETQYF.

Remarks on this clonotype: A much larger clonotype is one base distant, so this may be a read error. The V and J genes are TRBV9 and TRBJ2-5; perhaps TRBD2 as D (5 bases). CDR1 and CDR2 from the germline V gene are SGDLS and YYNGEE. The CDR3 loop spans 15 amino acids. V gave up 0 bases and J gave up 4 bases, with 13 bases separating them. The DNA for the CDR3 is TGTGCCAGCAGCGTAGTTACGGGGTACCGAGAGACCCAGTACTTC. This gives the protein CASSVVTGYRETQYF.

This clonotype was seen repeatedly, ten times or more. V usage is TRBV20-1 and J usage is TRBJ2-5, with 11 bases aligning to TRBD2. Germline CDR1 DFQATT, CDR2 SNEGSKA (reference sequence). The CDR3 contains 14 residues. Unmatched junction bases numbered 3, after V lost 1 base and J lost 5 bases. CDR3: CSARVASGRETQYF. Here the CDR3 DNA reads TGCAGTGCTAGAGTGGCTAGCGGGAGGGAGACCCAGTACTTC.

With respect to this clonotype: A much larger clone lies a single base off, so this may be a read error. The rearrangement joins TRBV4-1 to TRBJ2-5; D may be TRBD1 (6 bases). Germline V lookup: CDR1 MGHRA, CDR2 YSYEKL. The CDR3 is 13 amino acids. The CDR3 coding sequence is TGCGCCACAGGGGTTGGTGGGCAAGAGTCCCAGTACTTC. It codes for CATGVGGQESQYF.

The chain joins TRBV2 to TRBJ2-7; 8 bases are a match to TRBD2. The CDR3 covers 13 residues. V lost 11 bases to trimming and J lost 6 bases; unmatched junction nucleotides: 12. Germline V gene sequence: CDR1 SNHLY, CDR2 FYNNEI. The CDR3 nucleotides are TGTGCCTGCCGGGCGGGAGGATCCAGCGAGCAGTACTTC. Protein: CACRAGGSSEQYF.

In this sample, this clonotype turned up a few times. As DNA, the CDR3 is TGCGCCAGCAGCTTGGGGGGACAGCGGATATCCTACGAGCAGTACTTC. It yields the protein CASSLGGQRISYEQYF. The chain joins TRBV5-1 to TRBJ2-7, with TRBD1 matching 7 bases. The J segment lost 1 base and the V segment lost 0 bases, leaving 7 bases of the junction unmatched. Germline V lookup: CDR1 SGHRS, CDR2 YFSETQ. This CDR3 has 16 residues.

This clonotype was observed at least ten times. The rearrangement joins TRBV7-8 to TRBJ1-5; TRBD1 matches 8 bases. The CDR3 covers 15 residues. CDR1 is SGHVS and CDR2 is FQNEAQ in the germline V gene. V lost 5 bases to trimming and J lost 0 bases; unmatched junction nucleotides: 3. The CDR3 is CASSMTGDSNQPQHF. The CDR3, as DNA: TGTGCCAGCAGCATGACAGGGGATAGCAATCAGCCCCAGCATTTT.

In the case of this clonotype: The junction shows a germline mismatch at one end, possibly a read error. V and J are TRBV5-4 and TRBJ1-5, with TRBD1 matching over 8 bases. Germline V gene sequence: CDR1 SGHNT, CDR2 YYREEE (reference sequence). The CDR3 runs 15 residues. CDR3 protein: CASSQERTGRYTQHF. As DNA, the CDR3 is TGCGCCAGCAGCCAAGAAAGGACAGGGCGGTACACCCAGCATTTT.

Notes on this clonotype: One junction end does not reproduce the germline sequence, and a read error may be involved. The V and J genes are TRBV10-2 and TRBJ2-5; D might be TRBD2 (5 bases). CDR1 is WSHSY and CDR2 is SAAADI in the germline V gene. There are 11 residues in the CDR3. The CDR3 spells CASSHQQREYF. The DNA for the CDR3 is TGTGCCAGCAGTCACCAACAGAGGGAGTACTTC.